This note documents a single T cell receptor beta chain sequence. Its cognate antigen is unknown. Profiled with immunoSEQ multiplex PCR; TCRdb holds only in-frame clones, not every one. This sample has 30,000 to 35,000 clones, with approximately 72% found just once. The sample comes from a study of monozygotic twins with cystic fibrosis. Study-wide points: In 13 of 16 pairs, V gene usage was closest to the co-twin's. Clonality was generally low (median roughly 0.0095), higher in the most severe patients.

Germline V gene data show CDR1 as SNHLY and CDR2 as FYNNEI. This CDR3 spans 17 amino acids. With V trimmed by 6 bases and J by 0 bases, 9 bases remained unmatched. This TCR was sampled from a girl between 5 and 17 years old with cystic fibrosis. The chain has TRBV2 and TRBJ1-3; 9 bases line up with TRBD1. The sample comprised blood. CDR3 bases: TGTGCCAGCAGAGATCGGACAGGGGCCTACTCTGGAAACACCATATATTTT. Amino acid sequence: CASRDRTGAYSGNTIYF.